The present T cell receptor beta chain was sequenced within a study of T-cell memory formation after mild COVID-19. Study context: Clusters of TCRs were largely donor specific.

On this clonotype: Its antigen is as yet unknown.

The CDR3 spans 16 residues. V was trimmed by 5 bases and J by 1 base, leaving 18 bases between them. CDR1 and CDR2 (germline): PRHDT, FYEKMQ (reference sequence). UMIs and sample barcodes were carried by the TCR alpha and TCR beta cDNA libraries that 5'RACE produced using constant-segment primers. TCRdb re-analysed the 5' RACE reads in MiXCR, keeping a single row per CDR3 protein. This sample has about half a million distinct CDR3 sequences, with about 20% found just once. General observations from the study: The authors did not confirm SARS-CoV-2 specificity of second-wave clones peaking day 37. Mainly in CM and EM were contracting CD4+ clones; CD8+ were in EMRA.

The chain is built from TRBV13 and TRBJ2-7, with D perhaps TRBD1 (6 bases). The sequencing input was PBMCs or a T cell subset sorted from them (not recorded which). This TCR came from an adult woman who had mild COVID-19 (a few samples of this study predate the infection). Cell type and time point are not known. CDR3 in DNA: TGTGCCAGCAGCCCCACAGGGACGGGCCCGTCCTACGAGCAGTACTTC. Protein product: CASSPTGTGPSYEQYF.